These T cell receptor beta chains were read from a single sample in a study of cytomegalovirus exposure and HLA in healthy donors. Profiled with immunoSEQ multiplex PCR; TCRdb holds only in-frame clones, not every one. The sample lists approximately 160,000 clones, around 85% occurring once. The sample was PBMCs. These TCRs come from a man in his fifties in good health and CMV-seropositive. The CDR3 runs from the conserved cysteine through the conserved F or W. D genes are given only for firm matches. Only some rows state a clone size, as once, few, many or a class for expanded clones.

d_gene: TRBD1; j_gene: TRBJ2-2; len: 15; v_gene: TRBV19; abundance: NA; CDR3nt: TGTGCCAGTAGTATTGGGACAGCGAACACCGGGGAGCTGTTTTTT; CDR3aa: CASSIGTANTGELFF
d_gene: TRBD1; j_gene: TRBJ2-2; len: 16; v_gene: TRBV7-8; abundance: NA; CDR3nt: TGTGCCAGCAGCTTCGGGACAGGGGGTAACACCGGGGAGCTGTTTTTT; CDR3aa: CASSFGTGGNTGELFF
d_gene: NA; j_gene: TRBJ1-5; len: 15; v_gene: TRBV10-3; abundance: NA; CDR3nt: TGTGCCATCAGTGAAATGAGTTATAGCAATCAGCCCCAGCATTTT; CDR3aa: CAISEMSYSNQPQHF
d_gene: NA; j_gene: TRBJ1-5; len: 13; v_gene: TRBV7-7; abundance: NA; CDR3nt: TGTGCTAGCAGCTTAGACCGCGATCAGCCCCAGCATTTT; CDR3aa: CASSLDRDQPQHF
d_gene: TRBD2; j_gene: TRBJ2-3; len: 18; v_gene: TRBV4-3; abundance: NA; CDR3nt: TGCGCCAGCAGCCAAGGTGAAGAATTCACTAGCGGGAGTGTTACGCAGTATTTT; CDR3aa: CASSQGEEFTSGSVTQYF
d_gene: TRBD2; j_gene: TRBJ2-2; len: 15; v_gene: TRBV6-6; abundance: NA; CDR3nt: TGTGCCAGCAGCCCCGGGACTAGGGTCTCCGGGGAGCTGTTTTTT; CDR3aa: CASSPGTRVSGELFF
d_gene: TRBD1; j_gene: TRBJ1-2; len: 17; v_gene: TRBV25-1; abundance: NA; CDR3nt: TGTGCCAGCAGTCCCGGGACAGCCGTCTATGTTAGTAGGGGCTACACCTTC; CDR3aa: CASSPGTAVYVSRGYTF
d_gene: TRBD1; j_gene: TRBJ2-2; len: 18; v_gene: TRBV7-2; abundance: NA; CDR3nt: TGTGCCAGCAGCTTAGTGGGCACGACAGGGTTCAACACCGGGGAGCTGTTTTTT; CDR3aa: CASSLVGTTGFNTGELFF
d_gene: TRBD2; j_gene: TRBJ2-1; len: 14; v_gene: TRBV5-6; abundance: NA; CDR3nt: TGTGCCAGCAGTCGTCCCGGGAGGCTGGATGAGCAGTTCTTC; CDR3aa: CASSRPGRLDEQFF
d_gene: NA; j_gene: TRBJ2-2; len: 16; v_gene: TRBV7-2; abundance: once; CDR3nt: TGTGCCACCAAGACAATCCCAGGGGTGGACACCGGGGAGCTGTTTTTT; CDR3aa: CATKTIPGVDTGELFF
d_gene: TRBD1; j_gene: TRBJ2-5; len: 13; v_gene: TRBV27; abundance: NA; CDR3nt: TGTGCCAGCAGAAGGACAGGGGCAGAGACCCAGTACTTC; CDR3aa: CASRRTGAETQYF
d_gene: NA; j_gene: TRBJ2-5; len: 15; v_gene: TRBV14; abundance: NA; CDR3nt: TGTGCCAGCAGCCAATTTGGCGACTCGAGGGTGACCCAGTACTTC; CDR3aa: CASSQFGDSRVTQYF
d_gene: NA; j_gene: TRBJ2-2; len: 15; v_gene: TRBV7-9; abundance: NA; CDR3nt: TGTGCCAGCAGCCCCAGGGGATTAGCCTCCGGGGAGCTGTTTTTT; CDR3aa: CASSPRGLASGELFF